This T cell receptor (beta chain) derives from a study of graft-versus-host responses after intestinal transplantation. Here immunoSEQ multiplex PCR was the method, and the copy in TCRdb shows in-frame clones only, minus some. The table has 80,000 or so clones, 92% seen once. CDR3 length: 15 residues. The junction had 5 bases not matched to a gene; V was cut back by 5 bases and J by 2 bases. Germline V gives CDR1 LNHDA, CDR2 SQIVND (reference sequence). The receptor's source is a human patient who received an intestinal transplant, so some T cells may come from the graft donor. This chain connects TRBV19 to TRBJ2-5; 10 bases match TRBD2. This specimen consisted of PBMCs, obtained 98 days after intestinal transplantation. The CDR3 bases are TGTGCCAGTAGTGACGGACTAGCGGAACAAGAGACCCAGTACTTC. Protein product: CASSDGLAEQETQYF.